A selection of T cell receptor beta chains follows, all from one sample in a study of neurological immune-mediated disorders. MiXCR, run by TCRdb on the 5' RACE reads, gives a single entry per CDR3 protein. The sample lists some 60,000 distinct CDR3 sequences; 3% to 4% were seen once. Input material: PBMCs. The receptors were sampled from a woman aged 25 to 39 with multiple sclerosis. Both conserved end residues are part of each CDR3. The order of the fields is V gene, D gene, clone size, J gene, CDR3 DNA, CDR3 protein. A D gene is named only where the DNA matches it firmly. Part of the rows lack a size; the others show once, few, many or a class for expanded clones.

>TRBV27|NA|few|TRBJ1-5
TGTGCCAGCAGTTTATACCCTAGCAATCAGCCCCAGCATTTT
CASSLYPSNQPQHF
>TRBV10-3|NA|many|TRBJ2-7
TGTGCCATCAGTGAAGAACCAGAGCGCTACGAGCAGTACTTC
CAISEEPERYEQYF
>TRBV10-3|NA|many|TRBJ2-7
TGTGCCACCTCGACAGGTTCCTACGAGCAGTACTTC
CATSTGSYEQYF
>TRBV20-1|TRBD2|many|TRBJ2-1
TGCAGTGCTAGTGGGACTAGCTTTTCTGATGAGCAGTTCTTC
CSASGTSFSDEQFF
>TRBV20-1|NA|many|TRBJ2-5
TGCAGTGCAAGACTACCAGGACGGGGAGGAGAGACCCAGTACTTC
CSARLPGRGGETQYF
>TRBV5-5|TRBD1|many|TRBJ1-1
TGTGCCAGCAGCTTGGAGGGCAGGGGGCTTGAAGCTTTCTTT
CASSLEGRGLEAFF
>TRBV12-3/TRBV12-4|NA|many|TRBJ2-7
TGTGCCAGCAGTTTAGAGGGCCCCCGGGGGGAGCAGTACTTC
CASSLEGPRGEQYF
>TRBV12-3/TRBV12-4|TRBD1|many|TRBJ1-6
TGTGCCAGCAGTCCTGGACAGGCCAATTCACCCCTCCACTTT
CASSPGQANSPLHF
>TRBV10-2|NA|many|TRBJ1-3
TGCGCCAGCAGTGAGTCGGGACACCCAAACACCATATATTTT
CASSESGHPNTIYF
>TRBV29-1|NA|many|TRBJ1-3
TGCAGCGCCCGAACGGGGGTCACATCCTCTGGAAACACCATATATTTT
CSARTGVTSSGNTIYF
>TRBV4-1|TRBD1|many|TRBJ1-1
TGCGCCAGCACAGGCAGGGGGGGGACTGAAGCTTTCTTT
CASTGRGGTEAFF
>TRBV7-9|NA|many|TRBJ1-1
TGTGCCAGCAGCTTAGGAGTCACTGAAGCTTTCTTT
CASSLGVTEAFF
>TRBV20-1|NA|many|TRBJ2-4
TGCAGTGCTGGGGATGGGAAAAACATTCAGTACTTC
CSAGDGKNIQYF
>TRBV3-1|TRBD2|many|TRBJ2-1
TGTGCCAGCAGCCAAGTAACTAGCGGGACGAGCTCCTACAATGAGCAGTTCTTC
CASSQVTSGTSSYNEQFF
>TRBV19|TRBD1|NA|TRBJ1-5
TGTGCCAGTAGTATCGACAGGGAGGATCAGCCCCAGAATTTT
CASSIDREDQPQNF
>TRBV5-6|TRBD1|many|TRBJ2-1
TGTGCCAGCTTGGGACAGACTTTTAGGGGGGAGCAGTTCTTC
CASLGQTFRGEQFF
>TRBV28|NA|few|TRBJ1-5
TGTGCCAGCAGTTCTATGGGGGGGAATCAGCCCCAGAATTTT
CASSSMGGNQPQNF
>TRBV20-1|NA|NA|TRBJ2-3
TGCAGTGCTAGATTGGCTGGAGGCGATACGAAGTATTTT
CSARLAGGDTKYF
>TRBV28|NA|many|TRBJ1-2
TGTGCCAGCACCGGGGAGCATAAGGACTATGGCTACACCTTC
CASTGEHKDYGYTF
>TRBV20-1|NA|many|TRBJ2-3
TGCAGTGCTAGCCCCAGGGCGGGTCTCACAGATACGCAGTATTTT
CSASPRAGLTDTQYF
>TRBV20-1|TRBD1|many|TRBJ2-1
TGCAGTGCCTTGACAGGGGCGTCCTACAATGAGCAGTTCTTC
CSALTGASYNEQFF
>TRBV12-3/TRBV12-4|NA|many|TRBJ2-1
TGTGCCAGCAGTTTTGGGAATGAGCAGTTCTTC
CASSFGNEQFF
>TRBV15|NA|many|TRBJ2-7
TGTGCCACCAGCAGAGATACCAGGATTAACGAGCAGTACTTC
CATSRDTRINEQYF
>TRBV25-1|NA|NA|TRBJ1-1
TGTGCCAGCAGTGAATGGGCGAACACTGAAGCTTTCTTT
CASSEWANTEAFF
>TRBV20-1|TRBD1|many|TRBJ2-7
TGCAGTGCTAGAAGACAGGGGCACATAGAGCAGTACTTC
CSARRQGHIEQYF
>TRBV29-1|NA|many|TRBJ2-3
TGCAGCGTTGTCTGGAGGACTACTACAGATACGCAGTATTTT
CSVVWRTTTDTQYF
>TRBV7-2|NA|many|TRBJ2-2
TGTGCCAGCCATAAGGGCCAGAACACCGGGGAGCTGTTTTTT
CASHKGQNTGELFF
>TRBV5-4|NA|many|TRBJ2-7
TGTGCCAGCAGCTCCCCCGCTAGTCTCGAGCAGTACTTC
CASSSPASLEQYF
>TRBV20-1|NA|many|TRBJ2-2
TGCAGTGCTAGAGATCCGGCAATACTGGGGCTGTTTTTT
CSARDPAILGLFF